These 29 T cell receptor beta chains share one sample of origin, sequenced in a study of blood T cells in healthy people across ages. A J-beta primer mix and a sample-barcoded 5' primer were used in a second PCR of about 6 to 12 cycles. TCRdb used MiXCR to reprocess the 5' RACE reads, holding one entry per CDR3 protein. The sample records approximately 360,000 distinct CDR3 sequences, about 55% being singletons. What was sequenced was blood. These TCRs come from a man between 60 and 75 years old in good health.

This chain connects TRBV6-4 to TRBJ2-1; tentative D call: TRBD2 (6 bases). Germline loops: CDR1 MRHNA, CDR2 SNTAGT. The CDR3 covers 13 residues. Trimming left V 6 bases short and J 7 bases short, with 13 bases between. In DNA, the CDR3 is TGTGCCAGCAGCCGACCGGAGGGGAATGAGCAGTTCTTC. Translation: CASSRPEGNEQFF.

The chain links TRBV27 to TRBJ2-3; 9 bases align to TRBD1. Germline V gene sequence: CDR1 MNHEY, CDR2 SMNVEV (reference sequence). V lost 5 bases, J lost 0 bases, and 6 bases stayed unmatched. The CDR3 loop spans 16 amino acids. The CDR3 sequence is CASSEGQGGSTDTQYF. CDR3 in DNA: TGTGCCAGCAGTGAGGGACAGGGCGGCAGCACAGATACGCAGTATTTT.

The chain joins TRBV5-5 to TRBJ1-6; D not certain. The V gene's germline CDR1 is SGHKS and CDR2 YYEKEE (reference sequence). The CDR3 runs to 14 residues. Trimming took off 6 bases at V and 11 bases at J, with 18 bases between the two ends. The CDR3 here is CASILGVTGTPLHF. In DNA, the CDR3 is TGTGCCAGCATCCTGGGAGTAACCGGGACACCCCTCCACTTT.

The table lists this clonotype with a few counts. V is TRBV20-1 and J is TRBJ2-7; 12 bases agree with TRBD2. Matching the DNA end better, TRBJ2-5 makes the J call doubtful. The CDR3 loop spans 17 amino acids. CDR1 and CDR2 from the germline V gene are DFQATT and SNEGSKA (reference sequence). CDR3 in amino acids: CSARDPLAGGGWETQYF. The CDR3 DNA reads TGCAGTGCTAGAGATCCCCTAGCGGGAGGGGGATGGGAGACCCAGTACTTC.

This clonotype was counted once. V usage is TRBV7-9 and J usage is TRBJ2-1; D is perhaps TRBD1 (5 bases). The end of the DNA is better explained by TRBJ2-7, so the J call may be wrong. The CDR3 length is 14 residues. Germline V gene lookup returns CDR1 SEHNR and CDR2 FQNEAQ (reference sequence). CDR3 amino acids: CASSLGQISYEQYF. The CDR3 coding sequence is TGTGCCAGCAGCTTAGGACAGATCTCCTACGAGCAGTACTTC.

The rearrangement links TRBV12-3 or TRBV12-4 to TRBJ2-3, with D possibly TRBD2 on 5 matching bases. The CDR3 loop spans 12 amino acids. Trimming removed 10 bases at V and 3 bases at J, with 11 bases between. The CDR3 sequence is CATRWETDTQYF. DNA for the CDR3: TGTGCCACGCGATGGGAGACAGATACGCAGTATTTT.

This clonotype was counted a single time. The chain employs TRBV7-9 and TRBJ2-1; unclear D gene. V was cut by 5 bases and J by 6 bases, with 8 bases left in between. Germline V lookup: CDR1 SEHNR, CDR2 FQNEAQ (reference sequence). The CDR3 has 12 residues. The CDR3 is CASSRLPNEQFF. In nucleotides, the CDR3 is TGTGCCAGCAGCAGATTACCCAATGAGCAGTTCTTC. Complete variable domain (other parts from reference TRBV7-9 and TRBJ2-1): DTGVSQNPRHKITKRGQNVTFRCDPISEHNRLYWYRQTLGQGPEFLTYFQNEAQLEKSRLLSDRFSAERPKGSFSTLEIQRTEQGDSAMYLCASSRLPNEQFFGPGTRLTVL.

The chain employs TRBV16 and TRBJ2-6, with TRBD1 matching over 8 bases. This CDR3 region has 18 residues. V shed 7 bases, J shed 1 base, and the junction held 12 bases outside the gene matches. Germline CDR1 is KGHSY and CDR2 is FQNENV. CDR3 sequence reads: CASTLRTGISSGANVLTF. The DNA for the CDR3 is TGTGCCAGCACCCTCCGGACAGGGATTTCTTCTGGGGCCAACGTCCTGACTTTC.

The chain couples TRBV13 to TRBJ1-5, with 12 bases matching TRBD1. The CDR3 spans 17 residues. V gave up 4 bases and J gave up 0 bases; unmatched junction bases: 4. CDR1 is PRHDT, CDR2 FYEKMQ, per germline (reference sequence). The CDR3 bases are TGTGCCAGCAGCTCAGGGACAGGGGGCCCTAGCAATCAGCCCCAGCATTTT. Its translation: CASSSGTGGPSNQPQHF. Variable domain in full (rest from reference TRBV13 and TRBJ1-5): AAGVIQSPRHLIKEKRETATLKCYPIPRHDTVYWYQQGPGQDPQFLISFYEKMQSDKGSIPDRFSAQQFSDYHSELNMSSLELGDSALYFCASSSGTGGPSNQPQHFGDGTRLSIL.

The CDR3 loop is CASSARAPDSPLHF. The CDR3 DNA follows: TGCGCCAGCAGCGCCCGGGCTCCAGATTCACCCCTCCACTTT. J is TRBJ1-6 and V is TRBV5-1; no reliable D call. The V end was cut by 4 bases, the J end by 8 bases, with 13 bases between. The CDR3 is 14 residues long. Germline CDR1 SGHRS, CDR2 YFSETQ.

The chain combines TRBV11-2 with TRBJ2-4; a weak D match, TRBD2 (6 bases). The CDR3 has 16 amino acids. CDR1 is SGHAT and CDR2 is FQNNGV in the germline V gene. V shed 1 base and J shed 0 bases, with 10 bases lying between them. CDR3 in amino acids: CASSLVRGTAKNIQYF. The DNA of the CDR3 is TGTGCCAGCAGCTTAGTACGGGGGACAGCCAAAAACATTCAGTACTTC.

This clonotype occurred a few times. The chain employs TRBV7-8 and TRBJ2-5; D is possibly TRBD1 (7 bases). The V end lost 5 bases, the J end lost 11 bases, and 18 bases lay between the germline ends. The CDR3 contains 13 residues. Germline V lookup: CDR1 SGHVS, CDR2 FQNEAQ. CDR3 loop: CASSQGGRVEQYF. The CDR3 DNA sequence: TGTGCCAGCAGCCAGGGGGGTCGGGTTGAGCAGTACTTC.

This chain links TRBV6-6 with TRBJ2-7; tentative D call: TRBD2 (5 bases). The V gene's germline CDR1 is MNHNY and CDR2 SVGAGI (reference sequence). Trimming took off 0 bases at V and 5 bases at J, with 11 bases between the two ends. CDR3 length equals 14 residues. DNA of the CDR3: TGTGCCAGCAGTTACTCTGAGGGTTCGCACGAGCAGTACTTC. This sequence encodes CASSYSEGSHEQYF.

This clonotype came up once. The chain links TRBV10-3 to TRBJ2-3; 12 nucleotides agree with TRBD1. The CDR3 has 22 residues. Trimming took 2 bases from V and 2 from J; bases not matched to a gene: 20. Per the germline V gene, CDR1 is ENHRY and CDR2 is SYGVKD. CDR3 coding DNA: TGTGCCATCAGTGAGCCGGCCGGGGACAGGGGGCCGGAAGGGGACTACACAGATACGCAGTATTTT. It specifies CAISEPAGDRGPEGDYTDTQYF.

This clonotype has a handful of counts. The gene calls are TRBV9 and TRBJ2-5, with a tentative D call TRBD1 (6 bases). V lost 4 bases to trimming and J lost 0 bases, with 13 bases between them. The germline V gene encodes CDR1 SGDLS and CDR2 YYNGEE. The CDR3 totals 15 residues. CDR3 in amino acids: CASSPRDTYQETQYF. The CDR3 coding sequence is TGTGCCAGCAGCCCCCGGGACACATACCAAGAGACCCAGTACTTC. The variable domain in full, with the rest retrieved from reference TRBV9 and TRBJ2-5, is DSGVTQTPKHLITATGQRVTLRCSPRSGDLSVYWYQQSLDQGLQFLIQYYNGEERAKGNILERFSAQQFPDLHSELNLSSLELGDSALYFCASSPRDTYQETQYFGPGTRLLVL.

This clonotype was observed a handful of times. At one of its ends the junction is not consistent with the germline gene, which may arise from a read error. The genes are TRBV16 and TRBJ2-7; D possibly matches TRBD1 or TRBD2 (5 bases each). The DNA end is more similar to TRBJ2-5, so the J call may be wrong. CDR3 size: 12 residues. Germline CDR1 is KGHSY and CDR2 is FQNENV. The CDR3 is CASSQWGETQYF. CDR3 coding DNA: TGTGCCAGCAGTCAATGGGGGGAGACCCAGTACTTC.

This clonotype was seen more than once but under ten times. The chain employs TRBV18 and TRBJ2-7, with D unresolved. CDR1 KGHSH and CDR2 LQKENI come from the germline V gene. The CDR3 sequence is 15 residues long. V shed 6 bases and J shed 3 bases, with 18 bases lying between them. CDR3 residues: CASSLGPPGFYEQYF. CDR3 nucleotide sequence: TGTGCCAGCTCTCTCGGACCCCCTGGCTTCTACGAGCAGTACTTC.

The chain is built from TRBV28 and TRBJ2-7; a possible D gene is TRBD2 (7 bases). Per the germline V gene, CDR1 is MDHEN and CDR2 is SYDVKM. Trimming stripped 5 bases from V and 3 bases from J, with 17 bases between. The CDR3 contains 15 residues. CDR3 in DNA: TGTGCCAGCAGTACGCCGGAGGGGGGGTTCTACGAGCAGTACTTC. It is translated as CASSTPEGGFYEQYF.

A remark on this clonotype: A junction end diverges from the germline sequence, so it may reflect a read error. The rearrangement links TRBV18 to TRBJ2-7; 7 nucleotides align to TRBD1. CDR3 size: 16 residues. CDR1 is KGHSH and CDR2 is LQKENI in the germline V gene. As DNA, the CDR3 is TGTGCCAGCTCACCAACCCCGGTACAGGGGACCTACGGGCAGTACTTC. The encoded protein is CASSPTPVQGTYGQYF.

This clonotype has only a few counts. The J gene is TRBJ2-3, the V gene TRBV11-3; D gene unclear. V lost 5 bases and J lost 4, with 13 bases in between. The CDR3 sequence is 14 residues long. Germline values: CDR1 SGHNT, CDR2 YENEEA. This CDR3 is CASSPRTGPDTQYF. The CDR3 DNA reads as TGTGCCAGCAGCCCAAGAACCGGACCAGATACGCAGTATTTT.

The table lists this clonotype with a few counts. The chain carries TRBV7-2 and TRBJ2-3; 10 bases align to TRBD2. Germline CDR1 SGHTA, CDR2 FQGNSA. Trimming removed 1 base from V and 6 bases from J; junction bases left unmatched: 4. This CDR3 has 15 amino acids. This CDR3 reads CASSLDPSGSDTQYF. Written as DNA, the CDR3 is TGTGCCAGCAGCTTAGACCCTAGCGGGAGTGATACGCAGTATTTT.

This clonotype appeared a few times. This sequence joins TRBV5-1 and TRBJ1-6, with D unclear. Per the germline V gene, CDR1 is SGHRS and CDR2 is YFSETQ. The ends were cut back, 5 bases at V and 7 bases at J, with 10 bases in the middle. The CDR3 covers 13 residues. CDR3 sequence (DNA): TGCGCCAGCAGTCGGGAGCGCAATTCACCCCTCCACTTT. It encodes CASSRERNSPLHF.

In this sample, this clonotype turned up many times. The CDR3: CAWSESIEAFF. The CDR3 region has the DNA TGTGCCTGGAGTGAGTCTATTGAAGCTTTCTTT. The chain links TRBV30 to TRBJ1-1, with D hard to call. Germline V CDR1 and CDR2: GTSNPN, SVGIG (reference sequence). CDR3 length equals 11 residues. V dropped 1 base and J dropped 7 bases, with 7 bases sitting between them.

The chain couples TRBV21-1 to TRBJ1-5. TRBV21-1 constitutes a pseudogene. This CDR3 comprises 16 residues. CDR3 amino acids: CASSYGAGGPNQPQHF. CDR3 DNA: TGTGCCAGCAGTTACGGTGCGGGGGGCCCCAATCAGCCCCAGCATTTT.

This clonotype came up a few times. DNA of the CDR3: TGTGCCAGCAGCTTTAGCGGCGGGAACACTGAAGCTTTCTTT. Translation gives CASSFSGGNTEAFF. The chain employs TRBV7-2 and TRBJ1-1, with unresolved D. V was pared by 3 bases and J by 1 base, with 9 bases between. CDR1 is SGHTA and CDR2 is FQGNSA in the germline V gene. This CDR3 contains 14 residues. Variable domain in full (rest from reference TRBV7-2 and TRBJ1-1): GAGVSQSPSNKVTEKGKDVELRCDPISGHTALYWYRQSLGQGLEFLIYFQGNSAPDKSGLPSDRFSAERTGGSVSTLTIQRTQQEDSAVYLCASSFSGGNTEAFFGQGTRLTVV.

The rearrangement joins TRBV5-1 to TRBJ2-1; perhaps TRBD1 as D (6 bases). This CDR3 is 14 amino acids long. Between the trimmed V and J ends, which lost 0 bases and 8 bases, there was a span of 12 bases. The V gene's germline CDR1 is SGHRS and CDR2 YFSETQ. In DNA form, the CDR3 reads TGCGCCAGCAGCTTGGGGACAGCCAACGATGAGCAGTTCTTC. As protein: CASSLGTANDEQFF.

This chain's CDR3 is CSVEGTSGSQETQYF. The CDR3 DNA reads as TGCAGCGTTGAAGGGACTAGCGGATCACAAGAGACCCAGTACTTC. The chain carries TRBV29-1 and TRBJ2-5, with TRBD2 matching over 10 bases. V shed 1 base, J shed 2 bases, and the junction held 4 bases outside the gene matches. The CDR3 spans 15 residues. Germline values: CDR1 SQVTM, CDR2 ANQGSEA.

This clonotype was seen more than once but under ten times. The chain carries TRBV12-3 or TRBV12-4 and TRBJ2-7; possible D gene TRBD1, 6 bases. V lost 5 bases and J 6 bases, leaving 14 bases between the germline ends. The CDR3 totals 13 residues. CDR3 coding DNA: TGTGCCAGCAGTCCCCAACAGGGTCGCGAGCAGTACTTC. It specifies CASSPQQGREQYF.

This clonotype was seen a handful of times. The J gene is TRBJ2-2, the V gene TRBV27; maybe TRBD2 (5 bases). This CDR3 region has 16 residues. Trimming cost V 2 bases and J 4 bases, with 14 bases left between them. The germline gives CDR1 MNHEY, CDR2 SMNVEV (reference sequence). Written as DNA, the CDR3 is TGTGCCAGCAGTTTAATCGGCGGGTCTCGCACCGGGGAGCTGTTTTTT. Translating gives CASSLIGGSRTGELFF.